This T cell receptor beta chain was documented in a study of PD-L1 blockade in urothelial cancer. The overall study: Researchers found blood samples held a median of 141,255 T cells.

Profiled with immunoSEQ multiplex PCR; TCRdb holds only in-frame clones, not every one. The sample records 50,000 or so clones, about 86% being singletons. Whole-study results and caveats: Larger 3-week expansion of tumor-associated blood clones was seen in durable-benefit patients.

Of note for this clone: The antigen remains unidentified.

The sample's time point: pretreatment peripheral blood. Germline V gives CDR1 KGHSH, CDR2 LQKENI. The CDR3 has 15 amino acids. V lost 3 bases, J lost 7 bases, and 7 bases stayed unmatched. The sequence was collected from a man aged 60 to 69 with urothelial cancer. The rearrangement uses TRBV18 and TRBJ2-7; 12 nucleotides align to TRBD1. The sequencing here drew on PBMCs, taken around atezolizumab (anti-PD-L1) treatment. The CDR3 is CASSPGTGGFREQYF. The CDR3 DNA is TGTGCCAGCTCACCCGGGACAGGGGGCTTCCGGGAGCAGTACTTC.